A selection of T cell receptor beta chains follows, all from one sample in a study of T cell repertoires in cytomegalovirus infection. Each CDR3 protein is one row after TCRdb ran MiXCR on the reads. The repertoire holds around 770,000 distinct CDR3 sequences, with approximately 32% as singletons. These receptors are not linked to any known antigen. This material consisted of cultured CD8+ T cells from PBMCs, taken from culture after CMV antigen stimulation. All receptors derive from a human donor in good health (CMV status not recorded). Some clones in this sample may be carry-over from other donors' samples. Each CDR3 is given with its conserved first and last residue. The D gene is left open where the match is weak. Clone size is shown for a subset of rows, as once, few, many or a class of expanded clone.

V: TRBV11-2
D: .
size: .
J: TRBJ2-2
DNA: TGTGCCAGCAGCTTCGATGACTCGACTGACACCGGGGAGCTGTTTTTT
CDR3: CASSFDDSTDTGELFF

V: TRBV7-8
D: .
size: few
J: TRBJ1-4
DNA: TGTGCCAGCAGCTTCGCTTTTTGGACGAACCCTGCAACTAATGAAAAACTGTTTTTT
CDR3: CASSFAFWTNPATNEKLFF

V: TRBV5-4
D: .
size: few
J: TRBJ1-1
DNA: TGTGCCAGCAGTATACATACAGGGTGGGGCACTGAAGCTTTCTTT
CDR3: CASSIHTGWGTEAFF

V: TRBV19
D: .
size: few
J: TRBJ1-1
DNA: TGTGCCAGTAGTATAAGCCAGCAGAACACTGAAGCTTTCTTT
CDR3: CASSISQQNTEAFF

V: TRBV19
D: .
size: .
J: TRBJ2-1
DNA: TGTGCCAGTAGTATTGGGTACGGGGACTCCTACAATGAGCAGTTCTTC
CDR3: CASSIGYGDSYNEQFF

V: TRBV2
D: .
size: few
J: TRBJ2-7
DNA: TGTGCCAGCAGGGCAGGACAGTTATACGAGCAGTACTTC
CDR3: CASRAGQLYEQYF

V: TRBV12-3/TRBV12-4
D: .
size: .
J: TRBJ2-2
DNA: TGTGCCAGCAGTTTCCTGGACCGCACCGGGGAGCTGTTTTTT
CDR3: CASSFLDRTGELFF

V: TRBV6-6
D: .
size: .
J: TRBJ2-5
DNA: TGTGCCAGCAGCCCTCCTTTCAAGTACCAAGAGACCCAGTACTTC
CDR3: CASSPPFKYQETQYF

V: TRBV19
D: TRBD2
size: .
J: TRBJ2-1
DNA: TGTGCCAGTAGTATAGGTCCGGGACTAGCTTACAATGAGCAGTTCTTC
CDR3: CASSIGPGLAYNEQFF

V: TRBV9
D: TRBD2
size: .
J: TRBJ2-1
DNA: TGTGCCAGCAGCGTAGGTGGGACTAGCATCGATGAGCAGTTCTTC
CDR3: CASSVGGTSIDEQFF

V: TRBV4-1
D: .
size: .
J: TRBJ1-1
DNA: TGCGCCAGCAGCCAAGTGCGGGGTGGTACTGAAGCTTTCTTT
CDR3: CASSQVRGGTEAFF

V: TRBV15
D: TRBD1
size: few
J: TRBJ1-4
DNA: TGTGCCACCAGCCAGGGACAGAGAACTAATGAAAAACTGTTTTTT
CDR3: CATSQGQRTNEKLFF

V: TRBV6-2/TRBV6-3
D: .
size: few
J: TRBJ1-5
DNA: TGTGCCAGCCTGGGGGGGGGTCAGCCCCAGCATTTT
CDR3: CASLGGGQPQHF

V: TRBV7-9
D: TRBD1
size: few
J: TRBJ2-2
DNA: TGTGCCAGCAGCGCCCCGGAACAGGGGGTTACCGGGGAGCTGTTTTTT
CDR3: CASSAPEQGVTGELFF

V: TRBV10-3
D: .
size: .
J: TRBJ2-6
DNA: TGTGCCATCAGTGGAAGTCTGGTACGCTCTGGGGCCAACGTCCTGACTTTC
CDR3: CAISGSLVRSGANVLTF

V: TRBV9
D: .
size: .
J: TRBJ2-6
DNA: TGTGCCAGCAGCGCAGGATGGGCAGTCTCTGGGGCCAACGTCCTGACTTTC
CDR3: CASSAGWAVSGANVLTF

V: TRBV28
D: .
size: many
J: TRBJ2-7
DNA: TGTGCCAGCAGGGAGGGAGGCCCTTCCTACGAGCAGTACTTC
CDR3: CASREGGPSYEQYF

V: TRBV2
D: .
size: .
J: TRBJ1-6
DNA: TGTGCCAGCAGTGACCCGGAGAGGGGGAATTCACCCCTCCACTTT
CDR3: CASSDPERGNSPLHF

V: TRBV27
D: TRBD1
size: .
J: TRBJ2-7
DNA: TGTGCCAGCAGTTTATCCCGGACAGGAAGCTACGAGCAGTACTTC
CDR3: CASSLSRTGSYEQYF

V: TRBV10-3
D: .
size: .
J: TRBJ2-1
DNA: TGTGCCATCAGTGAGACAAAAGGAACAGTTTACAATGAGCAGTTCTTC
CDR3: CAISETKGTVYNEQFF

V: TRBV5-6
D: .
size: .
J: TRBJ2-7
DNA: TGTGCCAGCAGCTTGAGGGCTGGGGCTCGTCGCGACGAGCAGTACTTC
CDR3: CASSLRAGARRDEQYF

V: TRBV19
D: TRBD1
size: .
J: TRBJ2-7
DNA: TGTGCCAGTAGCGAAAAGGGGGCGTTCTACGAGCAGTACTTC
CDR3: CASSEKGAFYEQYF

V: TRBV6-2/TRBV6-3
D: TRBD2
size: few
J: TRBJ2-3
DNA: TGTGCCAGCAGTTACTCCGGACTAGTTTTAGATACGCAGTATTTT
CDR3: CASSYSGLVLDTQYF

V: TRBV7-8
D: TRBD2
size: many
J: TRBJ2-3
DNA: TGTGCCAGCAGCTCCCCTAGCGGGGTTAGCACAGATACGCAGTATTTT
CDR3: CASSSPSGVSTDTQYF

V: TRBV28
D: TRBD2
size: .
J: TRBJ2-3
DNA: TGTGCCAGCAGTTTCTCGAGCGGGGGGGAAGCTAGCACAGATACGCAGTATTTT
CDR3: CASSFSSGGEASTDTQYF